The clone carrying this T cell receptor beta chain appeared many times. Its antigen is still unknown. The CDR3 loop spans 14 amino acids. V was pared by 0 bases and J by 5 bases, with 6 bases of the junction left unmatched. In germline, CDR1 is GTSNPN, CDR2 SVGIG (reference sequence). The data were taken from a study of CD8+CD57+ T cells in acquired aplastic anemia. Overall study context: Yields of DNA that came from sorted CD4+ and CD8+ cells averaged about 3 ug. Healthy donor sequencing depth: some 10 million CD4+, roughly 12 million CD8+ reads. Study results and limitations: Sharing between patients and controls was observed for over 25 CD8+ CDR3 sequences. In CD8+ cells, Simpson's diversity showed no significant difference between patients and controls.

Using genomic DNA as the template, TCR beta VDJ and CDR3 profiling was carried out. Each CDR3 protein gets one entry after TCRdb re-called the reads with MiXCR. Among hundreds of thousands of distinct CDR3 sequences listed, roughly 68% were seen once. The sample taken for sequencing was sorted CD4+, CD8+, or CD8+CD57+ T cells (not recorded which) from PBMCs. The V call is TRBV30, the J call TRBJ1-2; TRBD1 aligns across 7 bases. This receptor was identified in a human donor in good health, serving as a control. Here the CDR3 reads CAWSVLGRGYGYTF. CDR3 coding DNA: TGTGCCTGGAGTGTACTAGGCAGGGGGTATGGCTACACCTTC.